This T cell receptor (beta chain) was obtained from a study of blood T cells in healthy people across ages. A second PCR of roughly 7 to 11 cycles used a sample-barcoded 5' primer and a J-beta primer mix. MiXCR, run by TCRdb on the 5' RACE reads, gives a single entry per CDR3 protein. The sample contains approximately 690,000 distinct CDR3 sequences, around 54% of which appear only once. From germline, CDR1 is SEHNR and CDR2 FQNEAQ (reference sequence). This CDR3 is 13 amino acids long. With 3 bases removed from V and 3 bases from J, the gap between germline ends came to 8 bases. Sequencing was performed on blood. This receptor was identified in a man in his 60s in good health. This chain joins TRBV7-9 and TRBJ1-1; no reliable D call. In nucleotides, the CDR3 is TGTGCCAGCAGCTTTGGCGAGGACACTGAAGCTTTCTTT. Translation: CASSFGEDTEAFF.